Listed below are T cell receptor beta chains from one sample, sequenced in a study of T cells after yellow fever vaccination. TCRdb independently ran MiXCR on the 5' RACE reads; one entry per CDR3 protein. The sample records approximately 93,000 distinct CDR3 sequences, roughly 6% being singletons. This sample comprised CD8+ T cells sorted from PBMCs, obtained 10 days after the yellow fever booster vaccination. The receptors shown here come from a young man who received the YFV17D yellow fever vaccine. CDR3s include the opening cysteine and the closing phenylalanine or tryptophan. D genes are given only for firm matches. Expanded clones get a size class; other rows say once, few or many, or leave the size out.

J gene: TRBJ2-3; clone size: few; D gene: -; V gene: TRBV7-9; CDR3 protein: CASSLAQGGTDTQYF; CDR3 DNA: TGTGCCAGCAGCTTAGCCCAGGGGGGGACAGATACGCAGTATTTT
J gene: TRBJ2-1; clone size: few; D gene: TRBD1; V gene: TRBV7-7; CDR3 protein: CASSLGTGSYNEQFF; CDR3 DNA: TGTGCTAGCAGCTTGGGGACAGGGTCCTACAATGAGCAGTTCTTC
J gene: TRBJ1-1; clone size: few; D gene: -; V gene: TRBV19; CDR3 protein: CASMGTEAFF; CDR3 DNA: TGTGCCAGTATGGGGACTGAAGCTTTCTTT
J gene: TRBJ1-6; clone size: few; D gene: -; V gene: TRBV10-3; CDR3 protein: CAIKRVSNSPLHF; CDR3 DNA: TGTGCCATCAAGAGGGTTAGTAATTCACCCCTCCACTTT
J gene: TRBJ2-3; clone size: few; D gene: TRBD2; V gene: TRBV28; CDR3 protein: CASSFGPGGPDTQYF; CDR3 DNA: TGTGCCAGCAGTTTCGGTCCGGGAGGGCCAGATACGCAGTATTTT
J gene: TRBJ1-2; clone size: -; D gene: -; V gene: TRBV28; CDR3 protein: CASSKGALEYGYTF; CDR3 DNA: TGTGCCAGCAGTAAGGGAGCGCTAGAGTATGGCTACACCTTC
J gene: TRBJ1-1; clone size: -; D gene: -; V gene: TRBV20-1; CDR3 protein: CSASFPDWGVGTEAFF; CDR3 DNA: TGCAGTGCGTCATTTCCCGACTGGGGGGTTGGCACTGAAGCTTTCTTT
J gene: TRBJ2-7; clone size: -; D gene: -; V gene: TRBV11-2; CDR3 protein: CASSLPGDPAMWEQYF; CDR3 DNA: TGTGCCAGCAGTTTGCCCGGGGATCCCGCTATGTGGGAGCAGTACTTC
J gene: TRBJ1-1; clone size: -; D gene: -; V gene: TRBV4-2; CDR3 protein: CASSQDPGVPVMNTEAFF; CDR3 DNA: TGTGCCAGCAGCCAAGATCCCGGGGTTCCAGTCATGAACACTGAAGCTTTCTTT
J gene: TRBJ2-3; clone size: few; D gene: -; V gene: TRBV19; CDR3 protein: CASSVRLAGADTQYF; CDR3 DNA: TGTGCCAGTAGTGTGCGACTTGCGGGCGCAGATACGCAGTATTTT
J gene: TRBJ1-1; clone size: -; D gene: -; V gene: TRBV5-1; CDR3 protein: CASSLVTNTEAFF; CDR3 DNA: TGCGCCAGCAGCTTGGTCACAAACACTGAAGCTTTCTTT
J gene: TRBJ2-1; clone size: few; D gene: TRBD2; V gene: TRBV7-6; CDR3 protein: CASSPLAGGDNEQFF; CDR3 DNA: TGTGCCAGCAGCCCCCTAGCGGGGGGAGACAATGAGCAGTTCTTC
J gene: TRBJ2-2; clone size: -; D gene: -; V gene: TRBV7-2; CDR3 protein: CACSVGGAGELFF; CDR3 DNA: TGTGCCTGCAGCGTAGGGGGGGCCGGGGAGCTGTTTTTT
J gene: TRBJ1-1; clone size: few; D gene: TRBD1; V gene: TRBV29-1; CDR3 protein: CSVDEQGWNTEAFF; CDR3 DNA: TGCAGCGTTGATGAACAGGGGTGGAACACTGAAGCTTTCTTT
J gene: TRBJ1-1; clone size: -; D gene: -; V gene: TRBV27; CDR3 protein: CASSHFPDTEAFF; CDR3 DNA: TGTGCCAGCAGTCACTTCCCGGACACTGAAGCTTTCTTT
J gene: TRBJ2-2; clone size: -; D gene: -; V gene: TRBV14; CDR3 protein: CASSQDPGPVANTGELFF; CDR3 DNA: TGTGCCAGCAGCCAAGATCCTGGGCCAGTAGCGAACACCGGGGAGCTGTTTTTT
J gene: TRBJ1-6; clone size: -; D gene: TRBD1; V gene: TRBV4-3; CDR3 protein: CASSQRDSLYNSPLHF; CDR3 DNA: TGCGCCAGCAGCCAACGGGACAGCCTCTATAATTCACCCCTCCACTTT
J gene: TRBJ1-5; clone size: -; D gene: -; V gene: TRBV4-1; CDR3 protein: CASSRAPREGQPQHF; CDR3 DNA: TGCGCCAGCAGCCGAGCCCCCAGGGAAGGGCAGCCCCAGCATTTT
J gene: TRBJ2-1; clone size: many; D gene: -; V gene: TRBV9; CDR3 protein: CASSPIPYDEQFF; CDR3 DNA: TGTGCCAGCAGCCCTATTCCATATGATGAGCAGTTCTTC
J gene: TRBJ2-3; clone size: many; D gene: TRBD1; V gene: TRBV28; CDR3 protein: CASTENLGQGMGDTQYF; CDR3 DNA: TGTGCCAGCACCGAAAATTTGGGACAGGGGATGGGAGATACGCAGTATTTT
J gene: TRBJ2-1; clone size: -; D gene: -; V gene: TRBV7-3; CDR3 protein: CASSHSRSYNEQFF; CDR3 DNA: TGTGCCAGCAGCCACTCCCGCTCCTACAATGAGCAGTTCTTC
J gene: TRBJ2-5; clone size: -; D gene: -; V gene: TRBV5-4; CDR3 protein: CASSLLDGVEETQYF; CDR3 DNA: TGTGCCAGCAGCCTATTGGACGGAGTCGAAGAGACCCAGTACTTC
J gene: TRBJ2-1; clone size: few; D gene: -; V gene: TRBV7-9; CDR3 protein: CASSLITYNEQFF; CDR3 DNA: TGTGCCAGCAGCTTAATTACCTACAATGAGCAGTTCTTC
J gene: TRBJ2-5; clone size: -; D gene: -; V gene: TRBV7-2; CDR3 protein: CASSSGRAYQETQYF; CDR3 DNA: TGTGCCAGCAGCTCGGGAAGGGCCTACCAAGAGACCCAGTACTTC
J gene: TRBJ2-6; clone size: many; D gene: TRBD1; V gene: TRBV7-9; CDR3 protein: CASVDRAGANVLTF; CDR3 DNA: TGTGCCAGCGTCGACAGGGCTGGGGCCAACGTCCTGACTTTC
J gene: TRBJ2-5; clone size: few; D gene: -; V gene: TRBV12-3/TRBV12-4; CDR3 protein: CASSLQGGVETQYF; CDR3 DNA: TGTGCCAGCAGTTTACAGGGGGGGGTAGAGACCCAGTACTTC
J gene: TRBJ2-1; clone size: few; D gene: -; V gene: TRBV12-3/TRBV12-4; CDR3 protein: CASTPYGSGGLEQFF; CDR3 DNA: TGTGCCAGCACCCCCTACGGCAGCGGAGGGCTGGAGCAGTTCTTC
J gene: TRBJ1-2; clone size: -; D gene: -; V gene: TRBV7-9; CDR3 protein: CASSSVNRGADYGYTF; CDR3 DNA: TGTGCCAGCAGCTCCGTAAACCGGGGGGCCGACTATGGCTACACCTTC
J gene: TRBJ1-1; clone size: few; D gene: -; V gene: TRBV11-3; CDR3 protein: CASSPPAEAEAFF; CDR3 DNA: TGTGCCAGCAGCCCTCCCGCGGAGGCTGAAGCTTTCTTT
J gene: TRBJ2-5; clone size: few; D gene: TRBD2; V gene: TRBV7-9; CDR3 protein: CASSRTTEAGGETQYF; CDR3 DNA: TGTGCCAGCAGCCGAACGACGGAGGCGGGGGGTGAGACCCAGTACTTC
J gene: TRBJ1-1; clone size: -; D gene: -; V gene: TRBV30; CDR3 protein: CAWVPRDKQEAFF; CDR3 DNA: TGTGCCTGGGTACCTAGGGACAAGCAAGAAGCTTTCTTT
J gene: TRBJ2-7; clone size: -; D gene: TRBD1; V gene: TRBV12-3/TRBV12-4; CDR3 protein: CASSLGQGFDYEQYF; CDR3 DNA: TGTGCCAGCAGTTTAGGACAGGGTTTTGATTACGAGCAGTACTTC
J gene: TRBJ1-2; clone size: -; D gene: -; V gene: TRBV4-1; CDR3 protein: CASSSTLAQANYGYTF; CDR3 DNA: TGCGCCAGCAGCTCGACCCTGGCACAAGCTAACTATGGCTACACCTTC
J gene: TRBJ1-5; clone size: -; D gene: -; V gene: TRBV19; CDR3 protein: CASSAGQYSNQPQHF; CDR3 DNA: TGTGCCAGTAGTGCCGGACAGTATAGCAATCAGCCCCAGCATTTT
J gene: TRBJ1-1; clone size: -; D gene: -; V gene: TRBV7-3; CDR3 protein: CASSTKAGYSF; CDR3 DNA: TGTGCCAGCAGCACCAAGGCGGGTTACTCCTTT
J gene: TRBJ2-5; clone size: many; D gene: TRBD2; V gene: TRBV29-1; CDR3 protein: CSVYTSGGTQYF; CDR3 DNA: TGCAGCGTTTACACTAGCGGTGGGACCCAGTACTTC
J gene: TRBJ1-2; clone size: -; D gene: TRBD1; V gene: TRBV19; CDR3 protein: CASNHRGQLYGYTF; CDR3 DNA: TGTGCCAGTAACCACAGGGGGCAGCTCTATGGCTACACCTTC
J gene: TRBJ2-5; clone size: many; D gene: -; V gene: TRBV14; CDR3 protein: CASSKRETQYF; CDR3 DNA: TGTGCCAGCAGCAAAAGAGAGACCCAGTACTTC
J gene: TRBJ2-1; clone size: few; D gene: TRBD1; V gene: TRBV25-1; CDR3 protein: CASSEVQGDPYNEQFF; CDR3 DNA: TGTGCCAGCAGTGAAGTGCAGGGGGACCCCTACAATGAGCAGTTCTTC
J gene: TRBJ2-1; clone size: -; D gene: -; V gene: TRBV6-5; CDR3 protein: CASSNWGNRNHNEQFF; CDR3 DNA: TGTGCCAGCAGTAACTGGGGGAACAGGAACCACAATGAGCAGTTCTTC
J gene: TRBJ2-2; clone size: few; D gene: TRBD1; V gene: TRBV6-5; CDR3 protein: CASRRNRGAYTGELFF; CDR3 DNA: TGTGCCAGCAGGCGAAACAGGGGGGCCTACACCGGGGAGCTGTTTTTT
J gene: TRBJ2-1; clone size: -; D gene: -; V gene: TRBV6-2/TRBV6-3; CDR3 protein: CASSVSGFNEQFF; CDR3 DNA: TGTGCCAGCAGTGTGAGCGGCTTCAATGAGCAGTTCTTC